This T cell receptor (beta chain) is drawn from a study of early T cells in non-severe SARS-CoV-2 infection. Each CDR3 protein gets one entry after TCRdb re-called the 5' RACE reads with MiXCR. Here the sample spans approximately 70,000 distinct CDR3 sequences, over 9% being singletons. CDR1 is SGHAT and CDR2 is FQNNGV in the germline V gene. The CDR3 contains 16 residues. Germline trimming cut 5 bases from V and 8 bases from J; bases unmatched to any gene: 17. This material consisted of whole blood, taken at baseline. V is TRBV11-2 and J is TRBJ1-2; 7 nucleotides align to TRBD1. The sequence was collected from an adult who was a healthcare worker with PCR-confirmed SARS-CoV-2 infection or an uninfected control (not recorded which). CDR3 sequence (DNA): TGTGCCAGCAGCACCGCAGGGGGGAGCTCGCCCCGGGGCTACACCTTC. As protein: CASSTAGGSSPRGYTF.